This T cell receptor (beta chain) was recorded in a study of T cell repertoires in cytomegalovirus infection. Study in general: Recently described HLA-C-restricted plus well-studied HLA-B-restricted CMV epitopes were used. CMV infection together with matching HLA type was indicated by public TCR beta signatures.

Study-wide points: Based on cumulative public TCR beta family frequency, carriers of CMV plus the relevant HLA were identified. In two of eight donors, the top clonotype was HLA-C-restricted CMV-specific.

The CDR3 loop spans 12 amino acids. Germline CDR1 reads SEHNR; CDR2 reads FQNEAQ (reference sequence). V was trimmed by 4 bases and J by 8 bases, leaving 10 bases between them. For this clonotype: What it binds is unknown.

TCRdb analysed the reads with MiXCR anew, one entry per CDR3 protein. The sample consists of 360,000 or so distinct CDR3 sequences, roughly 36% of them appearing once. This specimen consisted of cultured PBMCs, obtained from culture after CMV antigen stimulation. The origin of this receptor is a human donor in good health (CMV status not recorded). Some clones in this sample may be carry-over from other donors' samples. The V call is TRBV7-9, the J call TRBJ2-3; D is uncertain. Here the CDR3 DNA reads TGTGCCAGCAGCTCAGACTTCGCTACGCAGTATTTT. This sequence encodes CASSSDFATQYF.